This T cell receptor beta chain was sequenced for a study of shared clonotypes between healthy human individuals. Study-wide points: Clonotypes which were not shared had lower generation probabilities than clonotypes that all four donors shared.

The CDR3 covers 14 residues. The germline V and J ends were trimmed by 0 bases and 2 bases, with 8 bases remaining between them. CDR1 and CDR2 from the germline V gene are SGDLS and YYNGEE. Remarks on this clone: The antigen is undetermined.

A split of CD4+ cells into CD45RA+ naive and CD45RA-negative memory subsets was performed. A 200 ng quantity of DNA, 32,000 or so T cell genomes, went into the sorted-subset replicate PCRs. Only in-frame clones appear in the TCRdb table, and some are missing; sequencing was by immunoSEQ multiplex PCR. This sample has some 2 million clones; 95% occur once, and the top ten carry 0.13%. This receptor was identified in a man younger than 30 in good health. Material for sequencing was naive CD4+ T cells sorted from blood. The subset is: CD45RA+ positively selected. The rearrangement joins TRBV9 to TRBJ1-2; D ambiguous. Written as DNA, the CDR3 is TGTGCCAGCAGCGTAGATCACGCCAACTATGGCTACACCTTC. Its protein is CASSVDHANYGYTF.